This entry describes one TCR beta chain. No antigen is known for it. The sample belongs to a study of Ad26.COV2.S vaccination and SARS-CoV-2 variants. Study information: The donor participated in the COV1001 trial, in its Ad26.COV2.S arm. Ad26.COV2.S, an intramuscular injection, was given once or twice 56 days apart.

This table comes from immunoSEQ multiplex PCR, and its TCRdb copy is limited to in-frame clones, with some not included. This table has 350,000 to 400,000 clones, approximately 90% appearing once. As for treatment: 15 to 20 received Ad26.COV2.S at low or high dose, single or two shots; five or six received placebo; per-sample allocation not given. The samples date from day 63 after the first vaccine or placebo injection. Findings and caveats of the study: Breadth and depth estimates from TCRs may understate total T cell responses. While placebo recipients had lower spike-specific TCR breadth, vaccine recipients had more.

The receptor's source is a person between 18 and 59 years old who received the Ad26.COV2.S COVID-19 vaccine or a placebo. The sequencing used peripheral blood, collected in a trial of Ad26.COV2.S vaccine versus placebo.

The CDR3: CASSSGTSGSSAGELFF. The DNA of the CDR3 is TGTGCCAGCAGCTCCGGGACTAGCGGGAGTAGTGCCGGGGAGCTGTTTTTT. This chain uses TRBV5-4 with TRBJ2-2; 14 bases match TRBD2. Germline V gene sequence: CDR1 SGHNT, CDR2 YYREEE (reference sequence). The CDR3 covers 17 residues. Losses at the gene ends were 3 bases for V and 6 bases for J; bases not matched to a gene: 7.